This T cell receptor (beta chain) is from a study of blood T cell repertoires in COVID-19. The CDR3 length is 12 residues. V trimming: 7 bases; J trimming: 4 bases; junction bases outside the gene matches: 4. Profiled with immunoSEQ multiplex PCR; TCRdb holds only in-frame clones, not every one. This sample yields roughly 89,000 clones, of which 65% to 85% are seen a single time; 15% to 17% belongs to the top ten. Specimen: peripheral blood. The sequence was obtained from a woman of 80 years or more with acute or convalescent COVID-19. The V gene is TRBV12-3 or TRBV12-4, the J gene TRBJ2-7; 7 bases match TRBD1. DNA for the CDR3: TGTGCCAGCACAACAGGGGCTTACGAGCAGTACTTC. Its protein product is CASTTGAYEQYF.